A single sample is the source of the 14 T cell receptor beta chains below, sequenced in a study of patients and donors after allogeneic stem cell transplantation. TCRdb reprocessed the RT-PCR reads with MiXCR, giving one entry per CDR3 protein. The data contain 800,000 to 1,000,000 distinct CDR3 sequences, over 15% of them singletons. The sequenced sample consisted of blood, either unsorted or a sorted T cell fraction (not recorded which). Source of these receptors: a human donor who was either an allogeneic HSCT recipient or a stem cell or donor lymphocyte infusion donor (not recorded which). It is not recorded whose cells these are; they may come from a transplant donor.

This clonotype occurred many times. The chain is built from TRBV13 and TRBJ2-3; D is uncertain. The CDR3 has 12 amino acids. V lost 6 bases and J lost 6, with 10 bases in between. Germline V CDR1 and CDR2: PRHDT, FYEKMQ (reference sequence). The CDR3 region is CASSGRSDTQYF. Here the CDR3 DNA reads TGTGCCAGCAGTGGAAGGAGTGATACGCAGTATTTT.

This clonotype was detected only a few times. CDR3 coding DNA: TGCAGTGCTAGCCTAATAACTCAGTACTTC. Amino acids: CSASLITQYF. The chain combines TRBV20-1 with TRBJ2-4, with D unclear. The ends were cut back, 3 bases at V and 12 bases at J, with 9 bases in the middle. This CDR3 is 10 amino acids long. Germline values: CDR1 DFQATT, CDR2 SNEGSKA (reference sequence).

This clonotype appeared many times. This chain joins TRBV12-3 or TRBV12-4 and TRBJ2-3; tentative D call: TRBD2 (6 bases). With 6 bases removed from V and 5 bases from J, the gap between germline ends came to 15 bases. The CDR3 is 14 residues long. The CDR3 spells CASSPDQRVDTQYF. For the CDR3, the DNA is TGTGCCAGCAGCCCTGACCAGCGGGTAGATACGCAGTATTTT.

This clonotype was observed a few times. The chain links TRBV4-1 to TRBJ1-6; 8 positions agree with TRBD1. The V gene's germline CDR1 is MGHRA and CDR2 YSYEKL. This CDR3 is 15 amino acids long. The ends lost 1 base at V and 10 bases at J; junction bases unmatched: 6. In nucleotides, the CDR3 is TGCGCCAGCAGCCAAGGCTTGGACAGGGACTCACCCCTCCACTTT. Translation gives CASSQGLDRDSPLHF.

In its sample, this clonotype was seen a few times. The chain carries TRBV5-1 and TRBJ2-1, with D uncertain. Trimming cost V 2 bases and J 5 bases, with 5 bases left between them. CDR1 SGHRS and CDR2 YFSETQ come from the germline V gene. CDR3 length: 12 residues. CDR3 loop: CASSLDHNEQFF. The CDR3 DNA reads TGCGCCAGCAGCTTAGACCACAATGAGCAGTTCTTC. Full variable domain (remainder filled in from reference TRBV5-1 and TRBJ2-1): KAGVTQTPRYLIKTRGQQVTLSCSPISGHRSVSWYQQTPGQGLQFLFEYFSETQRNKGNFPGRFSGRQFSNSRSEMNVSTLELGDSALYLCASSLDHNEQFFGPGTRLTVL.

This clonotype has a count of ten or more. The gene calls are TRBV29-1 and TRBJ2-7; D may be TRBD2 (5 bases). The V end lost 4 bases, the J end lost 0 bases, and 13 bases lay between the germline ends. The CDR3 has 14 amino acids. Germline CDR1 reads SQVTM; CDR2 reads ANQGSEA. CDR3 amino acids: CSVGRTGSSYEQYF. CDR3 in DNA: TGCAGCGTTGGGAGGACGGGGAGCTCCTACGAGCAGTACTTC.

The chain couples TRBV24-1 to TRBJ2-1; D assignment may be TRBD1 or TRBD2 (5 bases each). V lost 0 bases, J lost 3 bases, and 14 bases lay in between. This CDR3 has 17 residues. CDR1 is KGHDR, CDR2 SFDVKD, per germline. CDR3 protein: CATSDLIGTEHYNEQFF. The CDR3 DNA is TGTGCCACCAGTGATTTGATCGGGACCGAACACTACAATGAGCAGTTCTTC.

CDR3 amino acids: CASSYFSYRQGGNTEAFF. DNA of the CDR3: TGTGCCAGCAGCTACTTCTCCTATCGACAGGGAGGGAACACTGAAGCTTTCTTT. The J gene is TRBJ1-1, the V gene TRBV11-1; 7 positions match TRBD1. This CDR3 comprises 18 residues. J was trimmed by 1 base and V by 4 bases; bases with no gene match: 15. CDR1 and CDR2 (germline): SGHAT, FQDESV (reference sequence).

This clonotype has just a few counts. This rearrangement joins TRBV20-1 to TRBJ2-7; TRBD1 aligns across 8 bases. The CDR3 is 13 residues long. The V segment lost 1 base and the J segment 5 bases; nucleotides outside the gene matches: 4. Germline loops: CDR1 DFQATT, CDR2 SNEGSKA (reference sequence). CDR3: CSARVDRDHEQYF. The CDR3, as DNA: TGCAGTGCTAGAGTGGACAGGGACCACGAGCAGTACTTC.

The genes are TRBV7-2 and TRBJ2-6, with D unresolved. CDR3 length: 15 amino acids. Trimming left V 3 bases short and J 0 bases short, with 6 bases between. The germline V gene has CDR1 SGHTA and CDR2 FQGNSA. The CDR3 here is CASSFYFSGANVLTF. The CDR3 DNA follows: TGTGCCAGCAGCTTTTATTTCTCTGGGGCCAACGTCCTGACTTTC.

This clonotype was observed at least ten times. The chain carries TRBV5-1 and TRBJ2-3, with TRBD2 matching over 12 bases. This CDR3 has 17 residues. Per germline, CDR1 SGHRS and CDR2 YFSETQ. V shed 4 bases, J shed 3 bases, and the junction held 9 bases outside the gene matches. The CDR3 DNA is TGCGCCAGCAGCCCCAGACTAGCGGGAGTGTTAACAGATACGCAGTATTTT. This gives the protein CASSPRLAGVLTDTQYF.

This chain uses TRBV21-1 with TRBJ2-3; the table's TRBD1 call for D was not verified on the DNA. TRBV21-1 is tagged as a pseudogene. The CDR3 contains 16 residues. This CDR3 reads CASRPGTTAPVDTQYF. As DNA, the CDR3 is TGTGCCAGCAGGCCGGGGACTACCGCCCCCGTCGATACGCAGTATTTT.

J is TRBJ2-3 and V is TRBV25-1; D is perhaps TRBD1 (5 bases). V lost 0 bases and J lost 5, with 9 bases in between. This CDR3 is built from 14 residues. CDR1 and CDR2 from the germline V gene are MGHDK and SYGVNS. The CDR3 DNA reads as TGTGCCAGCAGTGAATATCAGGGTAAAGATACGCAGTATTTT. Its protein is CASSEYQGKDTQYF. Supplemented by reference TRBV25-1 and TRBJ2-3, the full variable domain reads EADIYQTPRYLVIGTGKKITLECSQTMGHDKMYWYQQDPGMELHLIHYSYGVNSTEKGDLSSESTVSRIRTEHFPLTLESARPSHTSQYLCASSEYQGKDTQYFGPGTRLTVL.

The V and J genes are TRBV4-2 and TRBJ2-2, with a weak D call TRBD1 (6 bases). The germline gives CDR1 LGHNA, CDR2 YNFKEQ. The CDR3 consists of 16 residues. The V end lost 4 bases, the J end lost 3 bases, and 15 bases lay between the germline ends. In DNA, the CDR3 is TGTGCCAGCAGCCGGGTGGGGGCGGAGGACACCGGGGAGCTGTTTTTT. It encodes CASSRVGAEDTGELFF.